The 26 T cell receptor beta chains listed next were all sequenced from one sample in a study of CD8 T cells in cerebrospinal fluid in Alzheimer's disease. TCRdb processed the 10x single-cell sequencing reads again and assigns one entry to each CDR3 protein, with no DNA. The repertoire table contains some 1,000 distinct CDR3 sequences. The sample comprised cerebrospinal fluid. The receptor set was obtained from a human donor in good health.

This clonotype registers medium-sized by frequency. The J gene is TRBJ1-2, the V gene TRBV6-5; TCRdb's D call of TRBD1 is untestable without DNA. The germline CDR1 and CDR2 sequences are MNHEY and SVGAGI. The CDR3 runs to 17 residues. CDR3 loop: CASSYLGQGSTNYGYTF.

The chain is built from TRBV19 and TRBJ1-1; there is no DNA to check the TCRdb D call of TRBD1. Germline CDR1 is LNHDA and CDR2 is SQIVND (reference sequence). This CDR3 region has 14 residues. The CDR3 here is CASRDRDPYTEAFF.

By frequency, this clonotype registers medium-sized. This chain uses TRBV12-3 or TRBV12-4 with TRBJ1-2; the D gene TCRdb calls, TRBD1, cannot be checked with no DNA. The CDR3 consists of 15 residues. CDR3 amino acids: CASRDSGGSNYGYTF.

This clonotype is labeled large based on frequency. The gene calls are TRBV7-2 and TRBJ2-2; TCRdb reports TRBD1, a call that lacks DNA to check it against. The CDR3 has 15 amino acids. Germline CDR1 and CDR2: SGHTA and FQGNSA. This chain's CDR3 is CASSPVQGMPGELFF.

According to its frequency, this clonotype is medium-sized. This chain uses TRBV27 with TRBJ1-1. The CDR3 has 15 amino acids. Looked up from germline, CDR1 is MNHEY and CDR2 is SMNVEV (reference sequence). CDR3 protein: CASSYGPGVNTEAFF.

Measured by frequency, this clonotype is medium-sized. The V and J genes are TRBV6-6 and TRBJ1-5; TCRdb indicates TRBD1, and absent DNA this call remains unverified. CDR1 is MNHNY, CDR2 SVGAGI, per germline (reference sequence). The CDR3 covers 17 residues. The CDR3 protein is CASSSNSARVANQPQHF.

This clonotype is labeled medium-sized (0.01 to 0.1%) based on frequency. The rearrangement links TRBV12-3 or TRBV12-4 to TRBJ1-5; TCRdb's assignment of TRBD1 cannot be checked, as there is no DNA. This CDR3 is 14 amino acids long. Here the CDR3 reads CASSYWGTRGPQHF.

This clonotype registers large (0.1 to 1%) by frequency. The CDR3 reads CASSSEMTDYEQYF. V gene TRBV7-8 combines with J gene TRBJ2-7; TCRdb indicates TRBD1, and absent DNA this call remains unverified. Germline lookup yields CDR1 SGHVS and CDR2 FQNEAQ. The CDR3 loop spans 14 amino acids.

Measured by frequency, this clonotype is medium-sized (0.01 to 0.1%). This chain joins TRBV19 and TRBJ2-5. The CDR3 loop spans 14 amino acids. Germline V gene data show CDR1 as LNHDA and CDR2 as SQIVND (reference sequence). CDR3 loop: CASSMVLGRETQYF.

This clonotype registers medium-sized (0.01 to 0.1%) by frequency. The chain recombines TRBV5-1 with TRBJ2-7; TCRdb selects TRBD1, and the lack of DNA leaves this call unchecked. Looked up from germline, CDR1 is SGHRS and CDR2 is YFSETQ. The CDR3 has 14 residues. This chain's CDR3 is CASSIRTGTYEQYF.

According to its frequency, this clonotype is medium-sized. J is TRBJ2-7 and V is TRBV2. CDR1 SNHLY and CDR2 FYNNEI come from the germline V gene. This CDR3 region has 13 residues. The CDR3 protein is CASSVGLTYEQYF.

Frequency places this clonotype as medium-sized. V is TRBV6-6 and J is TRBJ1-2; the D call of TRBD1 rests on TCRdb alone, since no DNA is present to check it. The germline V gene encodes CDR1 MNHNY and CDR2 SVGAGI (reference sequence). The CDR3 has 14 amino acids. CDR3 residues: CASSPRDVFYGYTF.

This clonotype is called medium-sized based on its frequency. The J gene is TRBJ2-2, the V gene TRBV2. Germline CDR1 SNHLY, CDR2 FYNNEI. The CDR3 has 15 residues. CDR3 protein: CASSETSLNTGELFF.

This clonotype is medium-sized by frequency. CDR3 amino acids: CAWNPGQGSGYTF. The chain links TRBV30 to TRBJ1-2; without DNA, the TCRdb call of TRBD1 cannot be checked. The CDR3 is 13 amino acids. The V gene's germline CDR1 is GTSNPN and CDR2 SVGIG (reference sequence).

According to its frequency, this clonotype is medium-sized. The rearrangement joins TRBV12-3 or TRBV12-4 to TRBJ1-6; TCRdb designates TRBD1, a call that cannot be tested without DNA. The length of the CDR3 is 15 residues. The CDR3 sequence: CASTRTGRYNSPLHF.

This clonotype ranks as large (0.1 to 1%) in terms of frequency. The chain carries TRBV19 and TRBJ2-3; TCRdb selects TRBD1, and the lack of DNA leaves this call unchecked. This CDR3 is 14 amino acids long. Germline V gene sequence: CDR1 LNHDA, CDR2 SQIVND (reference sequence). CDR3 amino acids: CASSIRQYTDTQYF.

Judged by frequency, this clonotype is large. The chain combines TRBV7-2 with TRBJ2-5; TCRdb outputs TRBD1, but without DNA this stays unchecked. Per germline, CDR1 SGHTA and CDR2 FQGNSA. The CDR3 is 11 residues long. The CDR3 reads CASSLGRGQYF.

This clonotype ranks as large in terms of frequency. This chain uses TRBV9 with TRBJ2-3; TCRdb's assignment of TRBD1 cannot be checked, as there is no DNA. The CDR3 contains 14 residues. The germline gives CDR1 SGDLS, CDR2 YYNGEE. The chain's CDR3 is CASSAGGGPDTQYF.

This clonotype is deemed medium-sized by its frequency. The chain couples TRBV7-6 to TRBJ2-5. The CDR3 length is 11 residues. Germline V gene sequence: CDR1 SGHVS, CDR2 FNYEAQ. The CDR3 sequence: CASSPKETQYF.

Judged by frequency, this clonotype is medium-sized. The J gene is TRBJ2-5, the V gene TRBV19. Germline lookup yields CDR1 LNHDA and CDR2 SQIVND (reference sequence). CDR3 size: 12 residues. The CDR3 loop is CASSEHQETQYF.

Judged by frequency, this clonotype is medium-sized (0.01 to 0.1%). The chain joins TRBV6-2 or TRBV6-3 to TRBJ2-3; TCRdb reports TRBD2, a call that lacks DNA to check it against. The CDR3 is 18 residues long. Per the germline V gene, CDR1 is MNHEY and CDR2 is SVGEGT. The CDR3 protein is CASSYSKGLAGVTDTQYF.

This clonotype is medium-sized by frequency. The CDR3 spells CASSLTGTGELFF. The chain is built from TRBV5-1 and TRBJ2-2. The germline CDR1 and CDR2 sequences are SGHRS and YFSETQ. This CDR3 spans 13 amino acids.

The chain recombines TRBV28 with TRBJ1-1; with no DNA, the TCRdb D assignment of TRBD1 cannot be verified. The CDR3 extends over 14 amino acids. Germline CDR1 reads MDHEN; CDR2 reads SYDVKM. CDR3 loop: CASGLGTLNTEAFF.

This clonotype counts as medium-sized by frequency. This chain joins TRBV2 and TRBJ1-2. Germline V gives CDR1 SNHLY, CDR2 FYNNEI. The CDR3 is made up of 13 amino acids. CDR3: CASSEGEDYGYTF.

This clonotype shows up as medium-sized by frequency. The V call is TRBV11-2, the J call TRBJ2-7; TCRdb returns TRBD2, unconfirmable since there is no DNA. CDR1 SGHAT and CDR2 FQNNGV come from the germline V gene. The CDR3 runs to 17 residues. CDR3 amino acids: CASSIDLAGGLSYEQYF.

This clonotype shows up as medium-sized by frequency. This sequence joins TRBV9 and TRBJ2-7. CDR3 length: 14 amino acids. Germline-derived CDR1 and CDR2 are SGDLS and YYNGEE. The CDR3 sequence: CASSVGTGVYEQYF.